One and the same sample provided the 4 T cell receptor beta chains below, sequenced in a study of blood T cell repertoires in COVID-19. Clones were sequenced by immunoSEQ multiplex PCR, and TCRdb holds only the in-frame ones, with some missing. The sample contains 35,000 to 40,000 clones, 70% to 90% of which appear only once. The source material was peripheral blood. These receptor sequences come from a human donor in a cohort sampled during active COVID-19.

This chain connects TRBV4-2 to TRBJ1-6, with 8 bases matching TRBD1. The V segment lost 1 base and the J segment 11 bases; nucleotides outside the gene matches: 1. Per the germline V gene, CDR1 is LGHNA and CDR2 is YNFKEQ. CDR3 size: 13 residues. The CDR3 region is CASSQGDRPPLHF. The CDR3 DNA follows: TGTGCCAGCAGCCAAGGGGACAGGCCACCCCTCCACTTT.

V and J are TRBV19 and TRBJ1-5, with 8 nucleotides matching TRBD1. CDR3 length: 17 amino acids. V lost 2 bases and J lost 0; bases outside the gene matches: 6. From germline, CDR1 is LNHDA and CDR2 SQIVND (reference sequence). The CDR3, as DNA: TGTGCCAGTAGTATAAGAGGACAGGGATATAGCAATCAGCCCCAGCATTTT. Translated, it gives CASSIRGQGYSNQPQHF.

The rearrangement uses TRBV5-6 and TRBJ2-7; a weak D match, TRBD1 (6 bases). The V gene's germline CDR1 is SGHDT and CDR2 YYEEEE. CDR3 length: 14 residues. The V end was cut by 3 bases, the J end by 2 bases, with 12 bases between. The CDR3 here is CASSSYRDPYEQYF. The DNA for the CDR3 is TGTGCCAGCAGCTCCTACAGGGACCCCTACGAGCAGTACTTC.

Only one count was recorded for this clone. The J gene is TRBJ2-7, the V gene TRBV3-1 (or the pseudogene TRBV3-2), with D possibly matching TRBD1 (8 bases). This CDR3 is built from 13 residues. V was cut by 4 bases and J by 4 bases, with 11 bases left in between. Per germline, CDR1 LGHDT and CDR2 YNNKEL (reference sequence). CDR3 nucleotide sequence: TGTGCCAGCAGCCTACAGGGGGGGTACGAGCAGTACTTC. Translation: CASSLQGGYEQYF.